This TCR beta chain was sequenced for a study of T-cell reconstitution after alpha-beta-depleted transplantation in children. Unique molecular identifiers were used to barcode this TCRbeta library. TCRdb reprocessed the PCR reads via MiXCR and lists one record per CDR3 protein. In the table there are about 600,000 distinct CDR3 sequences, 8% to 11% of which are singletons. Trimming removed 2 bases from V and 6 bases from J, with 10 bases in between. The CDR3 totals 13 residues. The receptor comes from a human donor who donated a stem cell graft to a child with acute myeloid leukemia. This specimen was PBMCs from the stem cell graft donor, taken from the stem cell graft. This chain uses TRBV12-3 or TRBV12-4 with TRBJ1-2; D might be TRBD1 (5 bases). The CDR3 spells CASSLRGSDGYTF. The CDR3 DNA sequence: TGTGCCAGCAGTTTACGGGGGTCGGATGGCTACACCTTC.